A selection of T cell receptor beta chains follows, all from one sample in a study of siplizumab effects on memory and regulatory T cells. The data were produced by immunoSEQ multiplex PCR, yet TCRdb's version contains in-frame clones alone and is incomplete. The profile covers approximately 82,000 clones, with 87% appearing a single time and roughly 1.4% taken by the ten largest. Source material: Tregs sorted from blood. These receptors all come from a human donor in good health. Both conserved end residues are part of each CDR3. Each record gives: CDR3 protein, CDR3 DNA, V gene, clone size, J gene, D gene. The D gene is left open where the match is weak. Clone size is given for some rows only: seen once, a few or many times, or a class if the clone is expanded.

CASSLTGFNMNTEAFF | TGCGCCAGCAGCCTAACAGGGTTTAACATGAACACTGAAGCTTTCTTT | TRBV5-1 | NA | TRBJ1-1 | NA
CASSVVGLSYEQYF | TGTGCCAGCAGTGTGGTAGGGTTGTCCTACGAGCAGTACTTC | TRBV25-1 | NA | TRBJ2-7 | NA
CASSYKSRQPQHF | TGTGCCAGCAGTTACAAGTCGCGGCAGCCCCAGCATTTT | TRBV6-5 | many | TRBJ1-5 | NA
CASSLEPHREETQYF | TGTGCCAGCAGCTTAGAGCCTCACAGGGAAGAGACCCAGTACTTC | TRBV7-2 | NA | TRBJ2-5 | NA
CASKDGRAEKLFF | TGCGCCAGCAAGGACGGACGGGCTGAAAAACTGTTTTTT | TRBV5-1 | once | TRBJ1-4 | NA
CASSLWGQGTTEAFF | TGTGCCAGCAGTTTATGGGGACAGGGTACCACTGAAGCTTTCTTT | TRBV28 | NA | TRBJ1-1 | TRBD1
CATSEGQVLWTEAFF | TGTGCCACCAGCGAGGGACAGGTACTATGGACTGAAGCTTTCTTT | TRBV15 | NA | TRBJ1-1 | TRBD1
CASSPRQAGVDEQYF | TGTGCCAGCTCACCGAGACAGGCCGGGGTTGACGAGCAGTACTTC | TRBV18 | NA | TRBJ2-7 | NA
CASSESRDSRLNSNQPQHF | TGTGCCAGCAGTGAAAGTAGGGACAGCCGTTTGAATAGCAATCAGCCCCAGCATTTT | TRBV6-1 | once | TRBJ1-5 | TRBD1
CASGRANQPQHF | TGTGCCAGCGGGCGAGCCAATCAGCCCCAGCATTTT | TRBV19 | NA | TRBJ1-5 | NA
CASSPGDEQFF | TGTGCCAGCAGCCCAGGGGATGAGCAGTTCTTC | TRBV28 | NA | TRBJ2-1 | NA
CASSPGHMNTEAFF | TGCGCCAGCAGCCCGGGACACATGAACACTGAAGCTTTCTTT | TRBV5-1 | once | TRBJ1-1 | NA
CASSLEGQGQGNTIYF | TGCGCCAGCAGCTTGGAGGGACAGGGGCAAGGAAACACCATATATTTT | TRBV5-1 | NA | TRBJ1-3 | TRBD1
CASSIGDRIYEQYF | TGTGCCAGCAGTATTGGGGACAGGATCTACGAGCAGTACTTC | TRBV28 | NA | TRBJ2-7 | TRBD1
CASEPLGRGSTDTQYF | TGTGCCAGCGAGCCGCTAGGGCGGGGCAGCACAGATACGCAGTATTTT | TRBV28 | NA | TRBJ2-3 | NA
CASRTRARRGNEQFF | TGTGCCAGCAGAACCCGGGCCAGGAGGGGCAATGAGCAGTTCTTC | TRBV6-5 | NA | TRBJ2-1 | NA
CASSLSLGRGGSEAFF | TGTGCCAGCAGCTTATCCCTCGGCAGGGGAGGGAGTGAAGCTTTCTTT | TRBV7-9 | NA | TRBJ1-1 | NA
CASSQEAGVGREQYF | TGCGCCAGCAGCCAAGAGGCAGGGGTGGGCCGCGAGCAGTACTTC | TRBV4-1 | NA | TRBJ2-7 | NA
CASSYPTGTEAFF | TGTGCCAGCAGCTATCCGACAGGCACTGAAGCTTTCTTT | TRBV5-6 | NA | TRBJ1-1 | NA
CAISGSGEAFF | TGTGCCATCAGTGGGTCGGGAGAAGCTTTCTTT | TRBV10-3 | NA | TRBJ1-1 | NA
CAIGTSGGAVSGELFF | TGTGCCATTGGGACTAGCGGGGGGGCTGTATCCGGGGAGCTGTTTTTT | TRBV10-3 | once | TRBJ2-2 | TRBD2
CASSLLRGGYEQYF | TGTGCCAGCAGTCTGTTGCGAGGGGGCTACGAGCAGTACTTC | TRBV11-2 | NA | TRBJ2-7 | NA
CASSLPRDRGYEQYF | TGTGCCAGCAGCTTACCCCGGGACAGGGGATACGAGCAGTACTTC | TRBV7-8 | NA | TRBJ2-7 | TRBD1
CASSLTTGNNYGYTF | TGCGCCAGCAGCCTGACCACAGGGAACAACTATGGCTACACCTTC | TRBV5-1 | NA | TRBJ1-2 | NA
CASSGSTDTQYF | TGTGCCAGCAGCGGTAGCACAGATACGCAGTATTTT | TRBV9 | NA | TRBJ2-3 | NA
CSVSAGSNQPQHF | TGCAGCGTTTCCGCAGGGTCAAATCAGCCCCAGCATTTT | TRBV29-1 | NA | TRBJ1-5 | NA
CASTVNRNTGRETQYF | TGTGCCAGCACCGTAAACCGTAATACAGGGAGAGAGACCCAGTACTTC | TRBV2 | NA | TRBJ2-5 | NA
CAISVQGGHTDTQYF | TGTGCCATCAGTGTACAGGGGGGACACACAGATACGCAGTATTTT | TRBV10-3 | NA | TRBJ2-3 | TRBD1
CASSQLKAGQSKYEQYF | TGTGCCAGCTCGCAACTGAAAGCGGGACAGTCCAAGTACGAGCAGTACTTC | TRBV18 | NA | TRBJ2-7 | NA
CASSPAAGTISPGELFF | TGTGCCAGCAGCCCAGCGGCCGGGACTATTTCCCCCGGGGAGCTGTTTTTT | TRBV7-3 | NA | TRBJ2-2 | TRBD2
CASSQRLAGTDTQYF | TGTGCCAGCAGCCAGAGACTAGCGGGCACAGATACGCAGTATTTT | TRBV7-8 | NA | TRBJ2-3 | TRBD2
CASSATLGPPHNEQFF | TGTGCCAGCAGCGCAACCTTAGGGCCTCCACATAATGAGCAGTTCTTC | TRBV13 | NA | TRBJ2-1 | NA
CASSQDSNYGYTF | TGTGCCAGCTCACAAGACAGTAACTATGGCTACACCTTC | TRBV18 | NA | TRBJ1-2 | NA
CASSFISSGRTDTQYF | TGCGCCAGCAGCTTTATCAGTTCAGGGAGGACAGATACGCAGTATTTT | TRBV5-1 | NA | TRBJ2-3 | NA
CASSLKGQGAQNSPLHF | TGTGCCAGCAGCTTAAAGGGACAGGGGGCGCAGAATTCACCCCTCCACTTT | TRBV7-9 | NA | TRBJ1-6 | TRBD1
CASSPLPGQGAYQPQHF | TGTGCCAGCAGCCCTCTACCGGGACAGGGGGCTTATCAGCCCCAGCATTTT | TRBV28 | NA | TRBJ1-5 | TRBD1
CAWSVPGANVLTF | TGTGCCTGGAGTGTACCTGGGGCCAACGTCCTGACTTTC | TRBV30 | NA | TRBJ2-6 | NA
CASSTTRGSSGNTIYF | TGTGCCAGTAGTACCACGCGGGGGTCCTCTGGAAACACCATATATTTT | TRBV19 | NA | TRBJ1-3 | NA
CASSLHLTGLVGELFF | TGTGCCAGCAGCTTGCATCTCACAGGGCTAGTCGGGGAGCTGTTTTTT | TRBV5-5 | NA | TRBJ2-2 | NA
CASRRGFMGAYEQYF | TGTGCCAGCAGGCGGGGATTTATGGGCGCCTACGAGCAGTACTTC | TRBV27 | NA | TRBJ2-7 | NA
CASKRVSGNTIYF | TGTGCCAGCAAAAGGGTCTCTGGAAACACCATATATTTT | TRBV6-1 | NA | TRBJ1-3 | NA
CASGLSWRPDGETQYF | TGTGCTAGTGGTTTGAGTTGGAGGCCCGATGGGGAGACCCAGTACTTC | TRBV12-5 | NA | TRBJ2-5 | NA
CASSYGQSNEKLFF | TGTGCCAGCAGTTACGGTCAGAGCAATGAAAAACTGTTTTTT | TRBV6-5 | NA | TRBJ1-4 | NA
CASMATGTVQFF | TGTGCCAGCATGGCGACCGGGACGGTTCAGTTCTTC | TRBV6-6 | NA | TRBJ2-1 | NA
CASSSTWGEAFF | TGTGCCAGCAGCTCGACTTGGGGAGAAGCTTTCTTT | TRBV5-4 | NA | TRBJ1-1 | NA
CASSSTGNKDEQYF | TGTGCCAGCAGCTCGACAGGGAATAAGGACGAGCAGTACTTC | TRBV5-4 | few | TRBJ2-7 | TRBD1
CASSVQVNTEAFF | TGTGCCAGCAGTGTACAGGTGAACACTGAAGCTTTCTTT | TRBV27 | NA | TRBJ1-1 | NA
CASSQGLLGTSGGASSTDTQYF | TGTGCCAGCAGCCAAGGTTTACTTGGGACTAGCGGGGGGGCCTCTAGCACAGATACGCAGTATTTT | TRBV4-2 | NA | TRBJ2-3 | TRBD2
CASSLTGTSVNEQYF | TGCGCCAGCAGCTTAACCGGGACTTCGGTTAACGAGCAGTACTTC | TRBV5-1 | NA | TRBJ2-7 | NA
CASSQLASDTQYF | TGTGCCAGCAGCCAACTAGCCTCGGATACGCAGTATTTT | TRBV7-9 | NA | TRBJ2-3 | NA
CASRDRGVYEQYF | TGTGCCAGCAGGGACAGGGGGGTCTACGAGCAGTACTTC | TRBV19 | NA | TRBJ2-7 | TRBD1
CASSTRLAGAESEQYF | TGTGCCAGCAGCACCCGACTAGCGGGGGCCGAGAGCGAGCAGTACTTC | TRBV5-4 | medium-sized | TRBJ2-7 | TRBD2
CASSLDRLGEQYF | TGTGCCAGCAGCTTAGATCGGCTAGGCGAGCAGTACTTC | TRBV11-2 | NA | TRBJ2-7 | NA
CASSSSTTYNSPLHF | TGTGCCAGCAGTTCTAGCACAACATATAATTCACCCCTCCACTTT | TRBV28 | NA | TRBJ1-6 | NA
CASSSSFSGGETQYF | TGTGCCAGCAGCTCCTCATTTAGCGGCGGGGAGACCCAGTACTTC | TRBV7-2 | NA | TRBJ2-5 | NA
CSVKGQGFHEQYF | TGCAGCGTTAAGGGACAGGGTTTCCACGAGCAGTACTTC | TRBV29-1 | NA | TRBJ2-7 | TRBD1
CASSLAGVSYNEQFF | TGTGCCAGCAGCCTAGCGGGGGTGAGCTACAATGAGCAGTTCTTC | TRBV7-2 | NA | TRBJ2-1 | TRBD2
CASSLAGGRETQYF | TGTGCCAGTAGTTTAGCGGGCGGGCGGGAGACCCAGTACTTC | TRBV19 | NA | TRBJ2-5 | TRBD2
CAWDRDTEAFF | TGTGCCTGGGACAGGGACACTGAAGCTTTCTTT | TRBV30 | NA | TRBJ1-1 | TRBD1
CASSRVETQYF | TGTGCCAGCAGCCGAGTGGAGACCCAGTACTTC | TRBV14 | once | TRBJ2-5 | NA